This TCR beta chain was found in a study of blood T cells in healthy people across ages. The authors ran a second PCR of roughly 6 to 11 cycles using a sample-barcoded 5' primer and a J-beta primer mix. TCRdb processed the 5' RACE reads anew with MiXCR; each CDR3 protein has one entry. There are 980,000 or so distinct CDR3 sequences in the sample; around 48% occur only once, and 13% lies in the top ten. The sample taken for sequencing was blood. This receptor was obtained from a man younger than 45 in good health.

The CDR3 loop reads CASSQAGGFGSYEQYF. The CDR3 DNA reads as TGCGCCAGCAGCCAAGCAGGTGGTTTTGGTTCCTACGAGCAGTACTTC. The chain uses TRBV4-3 and TRBJ2-7; D gene uncertain. Germline V gives CDR1 LGHNA, CDR2 YSLEER. The CDR3 is 16 amino acids. With 1 base removed from V and 1 base from J, the gap between germline ends came to 14 bases.